Each of the 19 T cell receptor beta chains below was sequenced from the same sample in a study of control samples from healthy donors and cancer patients. Repertoires were generated with immunoSEQ multiplex PCR, while TCRdb's copy carries only in-frame clones and drops some. Here the sample spans approximately 150,000 clones, roughly 92% being singletons. Sequencing was carried out using blood. Receptors were obtained from a man aged 35 to 55 in good health.

The chain employs TRBV14 and TRBJ2-7, with TRBD2 matching 13 bases. The germline gives CDR1 SGHDN, CDR2 FVKESK. The CDR3 runs 15 residues. Losses at the gene ends were 4 bases for V and 6 bases for J; bases not matched to a gene: 6. CDR3 region: CASSRTSGRMGEQYF. DNA for the CDR3: TGTGCCAGCAGCCGGACTAGCGGGAGAATGGGCGAGCAGTACTTC.

This clone occurred a few times. The chain joins TRBV28 to TRBJ2-2; TRBD2 aligns across 9 bases. CDR3 size: 18 residues. V dropped 7 bases and J dropped 0; count of bases not matched to a gene: 12. Germline lookup yields CDR1 MDHEN and CDR2 SYDVKM. The CDR3 nucleotides read TGTGCCAGCATCGGCGGGAGGGCCTCATATACGAACACCGGGGAGCTGTTTTTT. Protein sequence: CASIGGRASYTNTGELFF.

V gene TRBV24-1 combines with J gene TRBJ2-3; 9 nucleotides match TRBD1. Trimming took 6 bases from V and 5 from J; bases not matched to a gene: 8. CDR1 is KGHDR and CDR2 is SFDVKD in the germline V gene. The CDR3 sequence is 15 residues long. CDR3 residues: CATSSTGGAGDTQYF. The CDR3 DNA reads TGTGCCACCAGTTCTACAGGGGGCGCGGGAGATACGCAGTATTTT.

J is TRBJ1-5 and V is TRBV12-5, with a weak D call TRBD1 (6 bases). The CDR3 contains 13 residues. Germline V gene lookup returns CDR1 LGHNT and CDR2 FRNRAP. V lost 1 base, J lost 8 bases, and 9 bases lay in between. The CDR3 protein is CASGLATGEPQHF. The CDR3 bases are TGTGCTAGTGGTTTGGCGACAGGAGAGCCCCAGCATTTT.

This chain links TRBV3-1 (or the pseudogene TRBV3-2) with TRBJ1-4; 10 nucleotides match TRBD1. This CDR3 is 15 amino acids long. The V gene end was trimmed by 2 bases and the J gene end by 8 bases; junction bases not matched to a gene: 5. Germline V gives CDR1 LGHDT, CDR2 YNNKEL (reference sequence). The CDR3 loop reads CASSQTGTGAEKLFF. The CDR3 DNA sequence: TGTGCCAGCAGCCAAACCGGGACAGGGGCCGAAAAACTGTTTTTT.

This clone was seen once. This chain joins TRBV18 and TRBJ2-1, with a possible D match to TRBD2 (5 bases). The germline V gene encodes CDR1 KGHSH and CDR2 LQKENI. The length of the CDR3 is 15 residues. Between the trimmed V and J ends, which lost 6 bases and 0 bases, there was a span of 12 bases. In DNA form, the CDR3 reads TGTGCCAGCTCTCATACCGGGAACTCCTACAATGAGCAGTTCTTC. Protein sequence: CASSHTGNSYNEQFF.

The V and J genes are TRBV4-1 and TRBJ2-3; no definite D call. V was cut by 1 base and J by 6 bases, with 11 bases left in between. Germline-derived CDR1 and CDR2 are MGHRA and YSYEKL. This CDR3 is 14 amino acids long. The CDR3 reads CASSQVGLEDTQYF. The DNA of the CDR3 is TGCGCCAGCAGCCAAGTCGGGTTAGAGGATACGCAGTATTTT.

This clone showed up just once. The chain combines TRBV19 with TRBJ2-1, with no clear D. Trimming left V 6 bases short and J 2 bases short, with 8 bases between. From germline, CDR1 is LNHDA and CDR2 SQIVND (reference sequence). The CDR3 covers 13 residues. The CDR3 sequence: CASSAVPYNEQFF. CDR3 nucleotide sequence: TGTGCCAGTAGCGCGGTACCCTACAATGAGCAGTTCTTC.

The chain is built from TRBV10-3 and TRBJ1-5; 8 bases agree with TRBD1. Germline V gene sequence: CDR1 ENHRY, CDR2 SYGVKD. With 10 bases clipped from V and 2 bases from J, the junction kept 7 bases outside the gene matches. The length of the CDR3 is 14 residues. As DNA, the CDR3 is TGTGCCACCCGACAGGGGAGTGGCAATCAGCCCCAGCATTTT. Its translation: CATRQGSGNQPQHF.

The V call is TRBV24-1, the J call TRBJ2-5, with 10 bases that match TRBD1. This CDR3 has 16 residues. V lost 1 base and J lost 5; bases outside the gene matches: 6. Germline lookup yields CDR1 KGHDR and CDR2 SFDVKD. The DNA for the CDR3 is TGTGCCACCAGTGATTTCCGGGACAGGGGAAGGGAGACCCAGTACTTC. It codes for CATSDFRDRGRETQYF.

This clone has a handful of counts. The rearrangement joins TRBV6-6 to TRBJ2-3; no definite D call. The germline V and J ends were trimmed by 0 bases and 3 bases, with 4 bases remaining between them. This CDR3 spans 13 amino acids. The germline V gene encodes CDR1 MNHNY and CDR2 SVGAGI (reference sequence). CDR3 bases: TGTGCCAGCAGTTACTCGGAGACAGATACGCAGTATTTT. It yields the protein CASSYSETDTQYF.

V usage is TRBV6-5 and J usage is TRBJ2-5, with D maybe TRBD1 (6 bases). Per germline, CDR1 MNHEY and CDR2 SVGAGI. Deletions cut 2 bases from V and 2 bases from J, with 12 bases between. CDR3 length: 15 residues. The CDR3 spells CASSYSGQRQETQYF. CDR3 nucleotides: TGTGCCAGCAGTTACAGCGGACAGAGACAAGAGACCCAGTACTTC.

This chain connects TRBV20-1 to TRBJ2-7; weak D call: TRBD2 (6 bases). Germline CDR1 is DFQATT and CDR2 is SNEGSKA (reference sequence). The CDR3 contains 13 residues. Deletions cut 3 bases from V and 2 bases from J, with 11 bases between. As DNA, the CDR3 is TGCAGTGCTAGTGGAGGGATTACCTACGAGCAGTACTTC. This gives the protein CSASGGITYEQYF.

The gene calls are TRBV28 and TRBJ1-2; 10 nucleotides match TRBD1. Germline trimming cut 2 bases from V and 5 bases from J; bases unmatched to any gene: 17. The germline CDR1 and CDR2 sequences are MDHEN and SYDVKM. The CDR3 extends over 19 amino acids. CDR3 nucleotides: TGTGCCAGCAGTTTACCCCCACGACAGGGGGCGCCTCTTCCATATGGCTACACCTTC. As protein: CASSLPPRQGAPLPYGYTF.

The chain links TRBV10-3 to TRBJ1-5; D gene ambiguous. The CDR3 extends over 13 amino acids. Trimming cost V 2 bases and J 1 base, with 3 bases left between them. In germline, CDR1 is ENHRY, CDR2 SYGVKD. DNA for the CDR3: TGTGCCATCAGTGAGAGGAGCAATCAGCCCCAGCATTTT. It encodes CAISERSNQPQHF.

This chain links TRBV25-1 with TRBJ2-7, with D perhaps matching TRBD2 (7 bases). The CDR3 extends over 14 amino acids. From germline, CDR1 is MGHDK and CDR2 SYGVNS. Deletions cut 0 bases from V and 7 bases from J, with 13 bases between. The CDR3 region has the DNA TGTGCCAGCAGTGAATATTTTAGGGGGGGAGAGCAGTACTTC. It specifies CASSEYFRGGEQYF.

The rearrangement uses TRBV5-4 and TRBJ2-5; TRBD2 aligns across 9 bases. This CDR3 contains 16 residues. Looked up from germline, CDR1 is SGHNT and CDR2 is YYREEE (reference sequence). V dropped 2 bases and J dropped 1; count of bases not matched to a gene: 6. The CDR3 DNA follows: TGTGCCAGCAGCTTTCGAGCGGGGGGACTCCAAGAGACCCAGTACTTC. It is translated as CASSFRAGGLQETQYF.

This clone has just one count. CDR3 DNA: TGTGCCAGCTCACCACGTACTGGGGTCTCGCCCCAGCATTTT. Translating it yields CASSPRTGVSPQHF. V usage is TRBV18 and J usage is TRBJ1-5; D ambiguous. CDR3 length: 14 amino acids. Germline assignment: CDR1 KGHSH and CDR2 LQKENI. Trimming removed 1 base from V and 9 bases from J, with 13 bases in between.

The J gene is TRBJ2-1, the V gene TRBV7-9; possible D gene TRBD2, 5 bases. The V and J ends lost 2 bases and 0 bases respectively, with 8 bases between them. CDR1 SEHNR and CDR2 FQNEAQ come from the germline V gene (reference sequence). There are 15 residues in the CDR3. CDR3 sequence (DNA): TGTGCCAGCAGCTTATACCGGGACTCCTACAATGAGCAGTTCTTC. Translating gives CASSLYRDSYNEQFF.